This is a list of T cell receptor beta chains from one sample in a study of OX40 agonist ivuxolimab in advanced cancers. Libraries were prepared by immunoSEQ multiplex PCR; TCRdb keeps only in-frame clonotypes and omits some of them. The repertoire holds under 65,000 clones, with 91% as singletons. Sequencing was performed on CD4+ or CD8+ T cells sorted from blood, taken in a trial of the OX40 agonist ivuxolimab. These receptors were obtained from an adult with an advanced solid tumor such as melanoma, head and neck, liver or kidney cancer. CDR3s include the opening cysteine and the closing phenylalanine or tryptophan. A D gene is named only where the DNA matches it firmly. Clone size appears in some rows only: once, few, many, or a class for an expanded clone.

V gene,D gene,clone size,J gene,CDR3 DNA,CDR3 protein
TRBV27,NA,NA,TRBJ2-6,TGTGCCAGCAGTTTCGGCAACTCTGGGGCCGACGTCCTGACTTTC,CASSFGNSGADVLTF
TRBV28,NA,NA,TRBJ2-3,TGTGCCAGCAGGGGGGCGGGCGAGAATACGCAGTATTTT,CASRGAGENTQYF
TRBV6-5,NA,NA,TRBJ1-1,TGTGCCAGCAGCGGACAGCTGAACACTGAAGCTTTCTTT,CASSGQLNTEAFF
TRBV7-9,TRBD2,once,TRBJ2-7,TGTGCCAGCAGCTGGGGCTTGGGCGGGGGGACCTACGAGCAGTACTTC,CASSWGLGGGTYEQYF
TRBV19,NA,NA,TRBJ2-7,TGTGCCAGTAGTCCCGAGGGGGTAGCCTACGAGCAGTACTTC,CASSPEGVAYEQYF
TRBV28,NA,NA,TRBJ1-6,TGTGCCAGCAGTCCGACCTTAAGGAATTCACCCCTCCACTTT,CASSPTLRNSPLHF
TRBV19,NA,NA,TRBJ1-4,TGTGCCAGTAGTATGTCCAGGTGGTCAACTAATGAAAAACTGTTTTTT,CASSMSRWSTNEKLFF
TRBV2,NA,NA,TRBJ2-6,TGTGCCAGCAGTGAAGAAGGGTACGGGGCCAACGTCCTGACTTTC,CASSEEGYGANVLTF
TRBV6-9,TRBD1,once,TRBJ2-7,TGTGCCAGCAGTTATGGTCAGGGGACAGGGGTGGCCGAGCAGTACTTC,CASSYGQGTGVAEQYF
TRBV4-1,NA,NA,TRBJ1-5,TGCGCCAGCAGCCAAGAGAGAGGGCAGTTCAATCAGCCCCAGCATTTT,CASSQERGQFNQPQHF
TRBV10-3,NA,NA,TRBJ2-1,TGTGCCATTCGTCGCGGGACTCTCTACAATGAGCAGTTCTTC,CAIRRGTLYNEQFF
TRBV28,NA,few,TRBJ1-2,TGTGCCAGCAGTCAGACGGGTTATGGCTACACCTTC,CASSQTGYGYTF
TRBV5-4,NA,NA,TRBJ2-5,TGTGCCAGCAGCTTGTCAAGGGAGACCCAGTACTTC,CASSLSRETQYF
TRBV18,TRBD2,NA,TRBJ2-5,TGTGCCAGCTCACAGGGGACTAGCGCCCAAGAGACCCAGTACTTC,CASSQGTSAQETQYF
TRBV5-6,NA,NA,TRBJ1-2,TGTGCCAGCAGCTTGGGTAGGAACTATGGCTACACCTTC,CASSLGRNYGYTF
TRBV18,NA,NA,TRBJ2-7,TGTGCCAGCTCCGAGAGCATCAATTACGAGCAGTACTTC,CASSESINYEQYF
TRBV28,NA,NA,TRBJ2-3,TGTGCCAGCAGTACCGGAACTAGGGGATACACAGATACGCAGTATTTT,CASSTGTRGYTDTQYF
TRBV4-1,NA,once,TRBJ1-6,TGCGCCAGCAGCCAAGTCAGCCTGAGTTCACCCCTCCACTTT,CASSQVSLSSPLHF
TRBV4-1,NA,NA,TRBJ1-1,TGCGCCAGCAGCCCGGGACACAGCCGAAGATGGACTGAAGCTTTCTTT,CASSPGHSRRWTEAFF
TRBV2,NA,NA,TRBJ1-1,TGTGCCAGCAGTGAATGGTTGAGGGCGAACACTGAAGCTTTCTTT,CASSEWLRANTEAFF
TRBV11-3,NA,NA,TRBJ2-7,TGTGCCAGCAGCTTAGAAGCTTCCTACGAGCAGTACTTC,CASSLEASYEQYF
TRBV28,NA,NA,TRBJ1-6,TGTGCCAGCAGTTTTGCCCCCCCCGGACGCTGGGATTCACCCCTCCACTTT,CASSFAPPGRWDSPLHF
TRBV7-2,TRBD2,NA,TRBJ2-7,TGTGCCAGCAGCCAAAGGGCTAGCGAGCGGGGTACACCCTACGAGCAGTACTTC,CASSQRASERGTPYEQYF
TRBV4-2,NA,NA,TRBJ1-4,TGTGCCAGCAGCCAAGATTTCGGGGGGATTAGGGAAAAACTGTTTTTT,CASSQDFGGIREKLFF
TRBV28,NA,NA,TRBJ2-7,TGTGCCAGCAGTTTGGGGACAATGTTTTTGGAGCAGTACTTC,CASSLGTMFLEQYF
TRBV9,NA,NA,TRBJ1-4,TGTGCCAGCAGCGTAGAAGGGAGACGGAGTGAAAAACTGTTTTTT,CASSVEGRRSEKLFF
TRBV18,NA,NA,TRBJ2-2,TGTGCCAGCTCACCATTGACAGGGAACACCGGGGAGCTGTTTTTT,CASSPLTGNTGELFF
TRBV10-3,NA,NA,TRBJ2-7,TGTGCCATCAGTGAGGCCCACGAGCAGTACTTC,CAISEAHEQYF
TRBV5-1,NA,NA,TRBJ2-3,TGCGCCAGCAGCTTGGTAGCGGATACGCAGTATTTT,CASSLVADTQYF
TRBV7-9,NA,NA,TRBJ2-7,TGTGCCAGCAGCTTTAACAGGGACTACGAGCAGTACTTC,CASSFNRDYEQYF
TRBV7-9,TRBD1,NA,TRBJ1-5,TGTGCCAGTTGGGACAGTTATAGCAATCAGCCCCAGCATTTT,CASWDSYSNQPQHF
TRBV5-8,NA,NA,TRBJ1-2,TGTGCCAGCGTTGAGAGGGGCAGCTATGGCTACACCTTC,CASVERGSYGYTF
TRBV5-8,NA,NA,TRBJ2-7,TGTGCCAGCAGCTCCGGGCAGGGATGGTACGAGCAGTACTTC,CASSSGQGWYEQYF
TRBV6-1,NA,NA,TRBJ2-3,TGTGCCAGCAGTGACCGCTGGGAATCAGCAGATACGCAGTATTTT,CASSDRWESADTQYF
TRBV4-2,TRBD2,few,TRBJ2-1,TGTGCCAGCAGCCAGGGCCTAGCGGGAGGGCCTTACAATGAGCAGTTCTTC,CASSQGLAGGPYNEQFF
TRBV7-9,TRBD2,NA,TRBJ2-1,TGTGCCAGTTTACTAGCGGGAGACTACAATGAGCAGTTCTTC,CASLLAGDYNEQFF
TRBV5-6,TRBD1,NA,TRBJ2-7,TGTGCCAGCAGCTTCGGGACAGGGGGCCCGTACGAGCAGTACTTT,CASSFGTGGPYEQYF
TRBV2,NA,NA,TRBJ2-6,TGTGCCACCCGGTTGGGGGGCGCGAGTGGGGCCAACGTCCTGACTTTC,CATRLGGASGANVLTF
TRBV7-3,NA,NA,TRBJ1-1,TGTGCCAGCAGCTCCGTTATCGGGGGTTTGGTGATCTTT,CASSSVIGGLVIF
TRBV28,TRBD1,NA,TRBJ1-2,TGTGCCAGCAGACCTCCCGACAGGGGTCTTAACTATGGCTACACCTTC,CASRPPDRGLNYGYTF
TRBV20-1,NA,few,TRBJ1-1,TGCAGTGCGGGGGGACGGTCGGCTTTCTTT,CSAGGRSAFF
TRBV5-8,NA,NA,TRBJ2-5,TGTGCCAGCAGCTTGGGACAGGCGCTCCAAGAGACCCAGTACTTC,CASSLGQALQETQYF
TRBV7-8,TRBD1,NA,TRBJ1-1,TGTGCCAGCAGCTTAGAGAGGGGGCGGAGGGCTTTCTTT,CASSLERGRRAFF